The T cell receptor beta chain under discussion was sequenced for a study of blood T cell repertoires in COVID-19. CDR3 size: 16 residues. With 4 bases clipped from V and 2 bases from J, the junction kept 11 bases outside the gene matches. CDR1 is LNHDA, CDR2 SQIVND, per germline (reference sequence). Assay used: immunoSEQ multiplex PCR; TCRdb lists only in-frame clones, some missing. The table records tens of thousands of clones, 85% of them present only once. The TCR comes from an elderly man with acute or convalescent COVID-19. The J gene is TRBJ2-7, the V gene TRBV19; 7 bases align to TRBD1. The source material was peripheral blood. The CDR3: CASSTSRTGKPYEQYF. The CDR3 DNA sequence: TGTGCCAGTAGTACTTCTCGGACAGGAAAGCCCTACGAGCAGTACTTC.